The next 8 T cell receptor beta chains were all read from a single sample in a study of blood T cell repertoires in COVID-19. Produced via immunoSEQ multiplex PCR; TCRdb's table is partial and in-frame only. This sample has approximately 270,000 clones, with around nine tenths found just once. Sequencing was performed on peripheral blood. The receptors here all came from a man in his thirties or forties with acute or convalescent COVID-19.

The chain links TRBV5-1 to TRBJ2-1; TRBD1 matches at 7 bases. The V gene's germline CDR1 is SGHRS and CDR2 YFSETQ. The CDR3 has 14 residues. After removal of 0 bases from V and 8 bases from J, the junction contained 5 bases not matched to a gene. CDR3 loop: CASSLEGGGDEQFF. The CDR3 region has the DNA TGCGCCAGCAGCTTGGAAGGGGGCGGCGATGAGCAGTTCTTC. The full variable domain, with the rest looked up from reference TRBV5-1 and TRBJ2-1, is KAGVTQTPRYLIKTRGQQVTLSCSPISGHRSVSWYQQTPGQGLQFLFEYFSETQRNKGNFPGRFSGRQFSNSRSEMNVSTLELGDSALYLCASSLEGGGDEQFFGPGTRLTVL.

This rearrangement joins TRBV28 to TRBJ2-7; 9 nucleotides align to TRBD2. The CDR3 has 14 residues. Per germline, CDR1 MDHEN and CDR2 SYDVKM. V lost 8 bases, J lost 3 bases, and 8 bases stayed unmatched. The CDR3 loop is CASRGLAGIYEQYF. CDR3 nucleotide sequence: TGTGCCAGCCGGGGGCTAGCGGGGATCTACGAGCAGTACTTC.

The chain uses TRBV19 and TRBJ1-3; 9 nucleotides line up with TRBD1. This CDR3 is 18 amino acids long. Looked up from germline, CDR1 is LNHDA and CDR2 is SQIVND (reference sequence). V trimming: 5 bases; J trimming: 0 bases; junction bases outside the gene matches: 11. The CDR3 spells CASSSATGGFFSGNTIYF. The DNA for the CDR3 is TGTGCCAGTAGTTCGGCAACAGGGGGCTTTTTCTCTGGAAACACCATATATTTT.

The chain uses TRBV5-6 and TRBJ2-1; TRBD1 aligns across 8 bases. Germline lookup yields CDR1 SGHDT and CDR2 YYEEEE. This CDR3 is 15 amino acids long. Trimming removed 2 bases from V and 8 bases from J; junction bases left unmatched: 9. Written as DNA, the CDR3 is TGTGCCAGCAGCTTTTTGTCAGGGGGCTTGCATGAGCAGTTCTTC. Translation: CASSFLSGGLHEQFF.

The rearrangement joins TRBV6-5 to TRBJ1-3; 8 bases agree with TRBD1. The V segment lost 5 bases and the J segment 4 bases; nucleotides outside the gene matches: 7. Per the germline V gene, CDR1 is MNHEY and CDR2 is SVGAGI. This CDR3 contains 15 residues. CDR3: CASSPQTGAGNTIYF. CDR3 coding DNA: TGTGCCAGCAGTCCCCAGACAGGGGCGGGAAACACCATATATTTT.

This clone has only one observation. This chain joins TRBV7-8 and TRBJ1-5; D remains unclear. The CDR3 consists of 13 residues. Per the germline V gene, CDR1 is SGHVS and CDR2 is FQNEAQ. V was pared by 3 bases and J by 5 bases, with 8 bases between. CDR3 region: CASSFVGDQPQHF. The DNA of the CDR3 is TGTGCCAGCAGCTTCGTGGGAGATCAGCCCCAGCATTTT.

J is TRBJ1-6 and V is TRBV7-9; 7 bases fit TRBD1. This CDR3 has 14 amino acids. Germline CDR1 is SEHNR and CDR2 is FQNEAQ (reference sequence). V trimming: 4 bases; J trimming: 6 bases; junction bases outside the gene matches: 3. The CDR3 protein is CASSWDSRNSPLHF. The DNA of the CDR3 is TGTGCCAGCAGCTGGGACAGCCGTAATTCACCCCTCCACTTT. The full variable domain, in which reference TRBV7-9 and TRBJ1-6 provide the parts outside the CDR3, is DTGVSQNPRHKITKRGQNVTFRCDPISEHNRLYWYRQTLGQGPEFLTYFQNEAQLEKSRLLSDRFSAERPKGSFSTLEIQRTEQGDSAMYLCASSWDSRNSPLHFGNGTRLTVT.

The rearrangement uses TRBV11-2 and TRBJ1-1; tentatively, D is TRBD1 (5 bases). This CDR3 spans 15 amino acids. Germline CDR1 and CDR2: SGHAT and FQNNGV. The V and J ends lost 5 bases and 4 bases respectively, with 17 bases between them. The CDR3 is CASSPWGRELTEAFF. CDR3 in DNA: TGTGCCAGCAGCCCCTGGGGGAGGGAGCTCACTGAAGCTTTCTTT. The variable domain in full, with the rest retrieved from reference TRBV11-2 and TRBJ1-1, is EAGVAQSPRYKIIEKRQSVAFWCNPISGHATLYWYQQILGQGPKLLIQFQNNGVVDDSQLPKDRFSAERLKGVDSTLKIQPAKLEDSAVYLCASSPWGRELTEAFFGQGTRLTVV.